This record covers a single T cell receptor (beta chain). The sample is drawn from a study of blood T cell repertoires in COVID-19. Clones were sequenced by immunoSEQ multiplex PCR, and TCRdb holds only the in-frame ones, with some missing. The sample lists 100,000 to 150,000 clones; about four fifths were seen once. Germline CDR1 is SGHNT and CDR2 is YYREEE (reference sequence). The CDR3 covers 19 residues. Trimming removed 4 bases from V and 0 bases from J; junction bases left unmatched: 16. The sequencing sample was made of peripheral blood. This receptor was obtained from a man aged 55-75 years with acute or convalescent COVID-19. The chain uses TRBV5-4 and TRBJ2-3, with 8 bases matching TRBD2. The CDR3 sequence is CASSRTRALASGSTDTQYF. As DNA, the CDR3 is TGTGCCAGCAGCAGGACCAGGGCCCTGGCTAGCGGGAGCACAGATACGCAGTATTTT.